Below are 17 T cell receptor beta chains sequenced from a single sample in a study of Graves' ophthalmopathy and Graves' hyperthyroidism. Scientists amplified the TCR beta CDR3 regions from RNA transcripts. A first-round RT-PCR used HTBI primers, followed by a second-round multiplex PCR. TCRdb reprocessed the multiplex PCR reads via MiXCR and lists one record per CDR3 protein. The table shows about 220,000 distinct CDR3 sequences, with about a fifth occurring only once. The specimen sequenced was peripheral blood. The receptors come from a woman aged 50 to 60 with Graves' ophthalmopathy.

This clonotype has at least ten counts. This chain uses TRBV20-1 with TRBJ2-7; D is undetermined. Germline CDR1 DFQATT, CDR2 SNEGSKA (reference sequence). V was cut by 1 base and J by 2 bases, with 9 bases left in between. This CDR3 has 13 amino acids. The CDR3 reads CSARVAWAYEQYF. The CDR3 DNA is TGCAGTGCTAGAGTCGCCTGGGCCTACGAGCAGTACTTC.

This clonotype has a count of ten or more. The rearrangement links TRBV6-1 to TRBJ1-2, with TRBD1 identical over 9 bases. Per the germline V gene, CDR1 is MNHNS and CDR2 is SASEGT. Germline trimming cut 7 bases from V and 4 bases from J; bases unmatched to any gene: 7. The CDR3 extends over 14 amino acids. CDR3: CASNHRGLGYGYTF. The DNA for the CDR3 is TGTGCCAGCAATCACAGGGGGCTGGGCTATGGCTACACCTTC.

A remark on this clonotype: This may come from a read error, since a much larger clone is one base off. This sequence joins TRBV25-1 and TRBJ2-7; D gene unclear. Germline V gene lookup returns CDR1 MGHDK and CDR2 SYGVNS. V lost 4 bases, J lost 3 bases, and 10 bases lay in between. The CDR3 has 13 amino acids. Written as DNA, the CDR3 is TGTGCCAGCAGTGCATTAGCCGGCTACGAGCAGTACTTC. Translation: CASSALAGYEQYF.

This clonotype was seen repeatedly, ten times or more. The chain carries TRBV24-1 and TRBJ1-2; D unclear. The CDR3 runs to 13 residues. The V gene's germline CDR1 is KGHDR and CDR2 SFDVKD. V shed 3 bases and J shed 8 bases, with 12 bases lying between them. The DNA of the CDR3 is TGTGCCACCAGTGATGGCGGGGTCGGGGGCTACACCTTC. It codes for CATSDGGVGGYTF.

There are a few counts of this clonotype. The rearrangement uses TRBV7-2 and TRBJ2-7; TRBD2 matches 11 bases. The CDR3 totals 14 residues. The trim removed 6 bases at V and 7 bases at J, leaving 8 bases unmatched. Per the germline V gene, CDR1 is SGHTA and CDR2 is FQGNSA. CDR3 nucleotide sequence: TGTGCCAGCAGGCTACTAGCGGGAGCTGGGGAGCAGTACTTC. Amino acids: CASRLLAGAGEQYF.

The chain recombines TRBV11-1 with TRBJ2-7; weak D call: TRBD2 (6 bases). CDR1 is SGHAT, CDR2 FQDESV, per germline (reference sequence). This CDR3 contains 18 residues. V was clipped by 5 bases and J by 2 bases, with 25 bases between them. CDR3 residues: CASSPSTQAGYKAYEQYF. The CDR3 coding sequence is TGTGCCAGCAGCCCCTCGACACAAGCGGGTTATAAGGCCTACGAGCAGTACTTC.

The chain recombines TRBV28 with TRBJ1-5, with D possibly matching TRBD1 (5 bases). Germline values: CDR1 MDHEN, CDR2 SYDVKM. This CDR3 has 16 residues. V was shortened by 4 bases and J by 3 bases, with 16 bases between the two germline ends. The DNA for the CDR3 is TGTGCCAGCAGTTGGGGGAGCGGCGGATACAATCAGCCCCAGCATTTT. It translates to CASSWGSGGYNQPQHF.

Worth noting for this clonotype: This could be a read error, since a much larger clone is one nucleotide away. This chain connects TRBV29-1 to TRBJ2-5; weak D call: TRBD1 (6 bases). The V end was cut by 6 bases, the J end by 7 bases, with 12 bases between. This CDR3 spans 11 amino acids. Per germline, CDR1 SQVTM and CDR2 ANQGSEA. The CDR3 region is CSVDRFGTQYF. CDR3 DNA: TGCAGCGTCGACAGGTTTGGGACCCAGTACTTC. Combining the CDR3 with reference TRBV29-1 and TRBJ2-5 gives the whole variable domain SAVISQKPSRDICQRGTSLTIQCQVDSQVTMMFWYRQQPGQSLTLIATANQGSEATYESGFVIDKFPISRPNLTFSTLTVSNMSPEDSSIYLCSVDRFGTQYFGPGTRLLVL.

This clonotype was detected many times. The rearrangement joins TRBV30 to TRBJ1-6; 10 nucleotides match TRBD1. Germline CDR1 is GTSNPN and CDR2 is SVGIG (reference sequence). The CDR3 spans 14 residues. V lost 4 bases to trimming and J lost 9 bases; unmatched junction nucleotides: 6. The CDR3: CAWTGTGETSPLHF. The CDR3 DNA reads as TGTGCCTGGACCGGGACAGGGGAGACTTCACCCCTCCACTTT.

This clonotype appeared many times. The chain couples TRBV25-1 to TRBJ1-5; D is unclear. Germline CDR1 MGHDK, CDR2 SYGVNS. The V gene lost 5 bases and the J gene lost 0 bases, with 5 bases spanning the gap. The CDR3 contains 13 residues. CDR3 loop: CASSSSSNQPQHF. CDR3 in DNA: TGTGCCAGCAGTAGTTCTAGCAATCAGCCCCAGCATTTT. The full variable domain, rest sourced from reference TRBV25-1 and TRBJ1-5, is EADIYQTPRYLVIGTGKKITLECSQTMGHDKMYWYQQDPGMELHLIHYSYGVNSTEKGDLSSESTVSRIRTEHFPLTLESARPSHTSQYLCASSSSSNQPQHFGDGTRLSIL.

This clonotype has ten or more counts. The rearrangement uses TRBV12-3 or TRBV12-4 and TRBJ1-3; 8 nucleotides line up with TRBD1. Germline trimming cut 5 bases from V and 7 bases from J; bases unmatched to any gene: 7. CDR3 size: 14 residues. For the CDR3, the DNA is TGTGCCAGCAGTCGGACAGGGAATTGGAACACCATATATTTT. This codes for CASSRTGNWNTIYF.

This clonotype showed up many times. The rearrangement joins TRBV7-3 to TRBJ1-6; no clear D gene. Looked up from germline, CDR1 is SGHTA and CDR2 is FQGTGA. V gave up 1 base and J gave up 4 bases, with 8 bases separating them. This CDR3 has 15 amino acids. This CDR3 reads CASSLRGGYNSPLHF. The CDR3, as DNA: TGTGCCAGCAGCTTAAGGGGAGGGTATAATTCACCCCTCCACTTT.

This clonotype was picked up many times. The V gene is TRBV28, the J gene TRBJ2-7, with D hard to call. The germline V and J ends were trimmed by 2 bases and 3 bases, with 11 bases remaining between them. Germline V gene data show CDR1 as MDHEN and CDR2 as SYDVKM. The CDR3 runs 14 residues. As DNA, the CDR3 is TGTGCCAGCAGTTTAAAGGCGATAAACTACGAGCAGTACTTC. Translated: CASSLKAINYEQYF.

This clonotype occurred many times. The rearrangement uses TRBV20-1 and TRBJ1-1; 8 bases agree with TRBD1. This CDR3 has 12 residues. The germline V gene encodes CDR1 DFQATT and CDR2 SNEGSKA (reference sequence). The CDR3 sequence is CRVGQVNTEAFF. DNA for the CDR3: TGCAGAGTGGGACAGGTAAACACTGAAGCTTTCTTT.

The table lists this clonotype with many counts. This sequence joins TRBV30 and TRBJ1-3; a weak D match, TRBD1 (5 bases). Per the germline V gene, CDR1 is GTSNPN and CDR2 is SVGIG (reference sequence). V was clipped by 5 bases and J by 0 bases, with 8 bases between them. The CDR3 spans 13 residues. The CDR3 region is CAWGRGSGNTIYF. The CDR3 coding sequence is TGTGCCTGGGGGAGGGGCTCTGGAAACACCATATATTTT.

In its sample, this clonotype was seen once. The rearrangement uses TRBV12-3 or TRBV12-4 and TRBJ2-1; 9 nucleotides match TRBD2. The CDR3 consists of 14 residues. V shed 4 bases and J 8 bases; nucleotides not matched to a gene: 6. CDR3: CASSYLAGLDEQFF. CDR3 DNA: TGTGCCAGCAGTTACCTAGCGGGACTCGATGAGCAGTTCTTC.

This rearrangement joins TRBV30 to TRBJ1-1, with 7 bases matching TRBD1. V shed 4 bases, J shed 9 bases, and the junction held 14 bases outside the gene matches. The CDR3 totals 14 residues. CDR1 is GTSNPN and CDR2 is SVGIG in the germline V gene (reference sequence). CDR3 nucleotide sequence: TGTGCCTGGAAGGGTGGCAGGGGGGACCTTAAAGCTTTCTTT. Its protein is CAWKGGRGDLKAFF.